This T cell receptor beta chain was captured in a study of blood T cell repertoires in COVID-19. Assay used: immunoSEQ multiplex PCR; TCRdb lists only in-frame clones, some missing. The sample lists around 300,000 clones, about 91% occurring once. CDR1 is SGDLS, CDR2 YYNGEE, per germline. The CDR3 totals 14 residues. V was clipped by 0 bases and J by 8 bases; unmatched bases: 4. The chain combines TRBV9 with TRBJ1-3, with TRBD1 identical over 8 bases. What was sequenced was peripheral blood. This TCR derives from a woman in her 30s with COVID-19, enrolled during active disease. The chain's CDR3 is CASSVGQGADTIYF. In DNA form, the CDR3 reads TGTGCCAGCAGCGTAGGGCAGGGGGCGGACACCATATATTTT. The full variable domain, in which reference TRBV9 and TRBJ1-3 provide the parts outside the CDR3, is DSGVTQTPKHLITATGQRVTLRCSPRSGDLSVYWYQQSLDQGLQFLIQYYNGEERAKGNILERFSAQQFPDLHSELNLSSLELGDSALYFCASSVGQGADTIYFGEGSWLTVV.